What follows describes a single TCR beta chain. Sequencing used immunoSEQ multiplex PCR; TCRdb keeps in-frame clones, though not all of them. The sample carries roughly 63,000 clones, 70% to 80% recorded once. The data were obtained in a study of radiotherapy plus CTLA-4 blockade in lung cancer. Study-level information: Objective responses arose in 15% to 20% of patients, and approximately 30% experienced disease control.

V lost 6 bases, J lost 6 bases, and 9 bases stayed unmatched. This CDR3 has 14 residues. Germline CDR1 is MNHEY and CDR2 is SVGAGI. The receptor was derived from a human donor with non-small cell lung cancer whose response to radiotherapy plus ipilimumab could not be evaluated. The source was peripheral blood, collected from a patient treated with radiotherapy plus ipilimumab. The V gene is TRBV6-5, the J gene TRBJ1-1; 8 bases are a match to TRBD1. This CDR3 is CASRNGQGGSEAFF. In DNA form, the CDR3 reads TGTGCCAGCAGGAACGGACAGGGAGGATCTGAAGCTTTCTTT.